Listed below are T cell receptor beta chains from one sample, sequenced in a study of T cells expressing NK-cell markers. TCRdb re-called the 5' RACE reads and gives one entry per CDR3 protein, without DNA. This sample lists 440,000 or so distinct CDR3 sequences; its ten largest clones have 7.3%. The specimen sequenced was blood T cells: a sorted CD56 or NKG2C T cell subset, CD4+ or CD8+ T cells, or bulk PBMC T cells (not recorded which). Receptor source: a woman aged 18 to 75 in good health. The CDR3 runs from the conserved cysteine through the conserved F or W. Fields, in order: V gene, J gene, CDR3 protein.

TRBV27	TRBJ1-5	CASSEGITSNQPQHF
TRBV12-3/TRBV12-4	TRBJ2-2	CASSPSGLNTGELFF
TRBV5-1	TRBJ1-2	CASSFQGEAYGYTF
TRBV27	TRBJ2-3	CASSTTDSTDTQYF
TRBV5-6	TRBJ1-5	CASSLMGQLNQPQHF
TRBV20-1	TRBJ1-5	CSAGPGQGIGQPQHF
TRBV7-6	TRBJ1-3	CASSLANSGNTIYF
TRBV12-3/TRBV12-4	TRBJ2-6	CASTWLGTNVLTF
TRBV9	TRBJ2-1	CASSVTRTSFSYNEQFF
TRBV6-5	TRBJ1-1	CASSYPPWQGASEAFF
TRBV7-2	TRBJ2-7	CASSEGRVYEQYF
TRBV20-1	TRBJ2-1	CSARDQAGNNEQFF
TRBV4-1	TRBJ1-5	CASSQGLRAGNQPQHF
TRBV9	TRBJ2-1	CASSAYRVSSYNEQFF
TRBV5-1	TRBJ1-4	CASSARGADEKLFF
TRBV12-3/TRBV12-4	TRBJ1-5	CASTVGQVVYSNQPQHF
TRBV7-9	TRBJ1-2	CASSPEGLHYGYTF
TRBV30	TRBJ2-3	CAWSVGLEWATQYF
TRBV7-2	TRBJ2-2	CASRVGGSTGELFF
TRBV4-1	TRBJ1-1	CASSRAVNTEAFF
TRBV4-2	TRBJ2-7	CASSQGPAVTYEQYF
TRBV12-3/TRBV12-4	TRBJ1-1	CASTPFEQKGTEAFF
TRBV12-3/TRBV12-4	TRBJ1-5	CASTPGTGGNQPQHF
TRBV28	TRBJ2-7	CASSLRNSYEQYF
TRBV12-3/TRBV12-4	TRBJ2-5	CASSLLEPQETQYF
TRBV6-5	TRBJ1-6	CASSYERVRGISYNSPLHF
TRBV9	TRBJ2-3	CASSGRLAGVLDTQYF
TRBV12-3/TRBV12-4	TRBJ2-2	CASSSHRDGELFF
TRBV3-1	TRBJ2-7	CASSRGKGLYEQYF
TRBV30	TRBJ2-2	CAWRRGALNTGELFF
TRBV7-2	TRBJ2-7	CASSIDSPYEQYF
TRBV7-2	TRBJ2-1	CASVKRPRVDEQFF
TRBV20-1	TRBJ2-3	CSARDVGLAGVPDTQYF
TRBV7-9	TRBJ1-1	CASSSFQGREGAFF
TRBV20-1	TRBJ2-2	CSARKFGDQTGELFF
TRBV20-1	TRBJ2-1	CSGSGGLAGKQFF
TRBV4-2	TRBJ2-4	CASSQAGGAGNIQYF
TRBV19	TRBJ2-5	CASSIRPEAGQETQYF